Each of the 9 T cell receptor beta chains below was sequenced from the same sample in a study of blood T cell repertoires in COVID-19. Sequencing was performed with immunoSEQ multiplex PCR; in TCRdb, only in-frame clones are kept and a portion is missing. The sample holds 250,000 to 350,000 clones, roughly 90% seen once. Sequencing was carried out using peripheral blood. The receptors shown here come from a woman between 50 and 59 years old who had recovered from COVID-19.

The chain is built from TRBV4-3 and TRBJ2-1; 11 bases are a match to TRBD2. CDR1 is LGHNA and CDR2 is YSLEER in the germline V gene. V dropped 6 bases and J dropped 2; count of bases not matched to a gene: 9. The CDR3 runs 17 residues. CDR3 sequence: CASSEGLAGPPYNEQFF. The CDR3 DNA is TGCGCCAGCAGTGAAGGACTAGCGGGTCCCCCCTACAATGAGCAGTTCTTC.

This rearrangement joins TRBV24-1 to TRBJ2-3, with 9 bases matching TRBD1. Trimming cost V 3 bases and J 6 bases; bases outside gene matches: 12. The CDR3 runs 17 residues. CDR1 and CDR2 from the germline V gene are KGHDR and SFDVKD. The CDR3 DNA follows: TGTGCCACCAGTGATGCCTTGACAGGGGGGTGGATTGATACGCAGTATTTT. It specifies CATSDALTGGWIDTQYF.

V gene TRBV10-3 combines with J gene TRBJ2-3; TRBD1 is a possible D gene (5 bases). The CDR3 is 15 amino acids. The germline CDR1 and CDR2 sequences are ENHRY and SYGVKD. Trimming took 3 bases from V and 3 from J, leaving 13 bases between them. The DNA for the CDR3 is TGTGCCATCAGTGATGGTTTAGGGGTGACAGATACGCAGTATTTT. Protein: CAISDGLGVTDTQYF.

This clone was detected only once. This chain connects TRBV5-1 to TRBJ1-1; D is unresolved. The CDR3 is 12 residues long. From germline, CDR1 is SGHRS and CDR2 YFSETQ. The germline V and J ends were trimmed by 4 bases and 7 bases, with 11 bases remaining between them. DNA of the CDR3: TGCGCCAGCAGCCCCCTATCGGGTGAAGCTTTCTTT. It is translated as CASSPLSGEAFF.

V and J are TRBV19 and TRBJ2-3, with 12 nucleotides matching TRBD2. The CDR3 is 16 residues long. Germline CDR1 is LNHDA and CDR2 is SQIVND (reference sequence). V lost 0 bases and J lost 3; bases outside the gene matches: 1. The chain's CDR3 is CASSIEGLAGTDTQYF. For the CDR3, the DNA is TGTGCCAGTAGTATAGAAGGACTAGCGGGAACAGATACGCAGTATTTT.

V and J are TRBV7-9 and TRBJ2-5; the match to TRBD1 covers 9 bases. The CDR3 has 17 amino acids. With V trimmed by 7 bases and J by 5 bases, 17 bases remained unmatched. CDR1 and CDR2 from the germline V gene are SEHNR and FQNEAQ (reference sequence). This chain's CDR3 is CASKTRGTGGQGETQYF. The CDR3 coding sequence is TGTGCCAGCAAAACAAGGGGTACAGGGGGCCAGGGCGAGACCCAGTACTTC.

CDR3 in DNA: TGTGCCAGCAGCGCCCTAGCGGGAGCCGTCTACGAGCAGTACTTC. It translates to CASSALAGAVYEQYF. The chain uses TRBV5-4 and TRBJ2-7; 10 bases are shared with TRBD2. The CDR3 runs to 15 residues. CDR1 and CDR2 (germline): SGHNT, YYREEE (reference sequence). The V and J ends lost 4 bases and 3 bases, in that order; junction bases with no gene match: 7.

The chain has TRBV29-1 and TRBJ2-2; 9 bases fit TRBD1. Germline V lookup: CDR1 SQVTM, CDR2 ANQGSEA. The V and J ends lost 6 bases and 4 bases, in that order; junction bases with no gene match: 6. The CDR3 has 14 amino acids. The CDR3 spells CSVATGGRTGELFF. CDR3 in DNA: TGCAGCGTAGCCACAGGGGGCCGCACCGGGGAGCTGTTTTTT.

CDR3 DNA: TGTGCCAGCAGTTTGCTGGCGGGAAGTTTTGAAGCTTTCTTT. Residues: CASSLLAGSFEAFF. The chain employs TRBV28 and TRBJ1-1, with D uncertain. V dropped 3 bases and J dropped 7 bases, with 15 bases sitting between them. CDR3 size: 14 residues. Germline lookup yields CDR1 MDHEN and CDR2 SYDVKM.